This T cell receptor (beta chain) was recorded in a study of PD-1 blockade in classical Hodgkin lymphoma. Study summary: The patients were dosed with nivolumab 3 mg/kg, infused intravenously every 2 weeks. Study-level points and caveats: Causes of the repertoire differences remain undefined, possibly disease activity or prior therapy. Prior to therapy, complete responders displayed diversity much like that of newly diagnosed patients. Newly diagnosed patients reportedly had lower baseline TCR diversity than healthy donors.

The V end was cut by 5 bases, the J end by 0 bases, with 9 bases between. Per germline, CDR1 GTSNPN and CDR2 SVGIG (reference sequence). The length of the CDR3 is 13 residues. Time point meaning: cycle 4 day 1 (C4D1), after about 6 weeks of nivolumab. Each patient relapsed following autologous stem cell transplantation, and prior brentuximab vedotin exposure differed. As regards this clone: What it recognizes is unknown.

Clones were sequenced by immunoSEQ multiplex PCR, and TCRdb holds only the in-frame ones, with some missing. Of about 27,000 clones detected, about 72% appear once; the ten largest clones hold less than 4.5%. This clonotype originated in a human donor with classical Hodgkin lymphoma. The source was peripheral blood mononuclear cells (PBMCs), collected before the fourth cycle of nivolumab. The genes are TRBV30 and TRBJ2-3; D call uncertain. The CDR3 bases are TGTGCCTGGTTGCCCCCAAGCACAGATACGCAGTATTTT. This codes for CAWLPPSTDTQYF.